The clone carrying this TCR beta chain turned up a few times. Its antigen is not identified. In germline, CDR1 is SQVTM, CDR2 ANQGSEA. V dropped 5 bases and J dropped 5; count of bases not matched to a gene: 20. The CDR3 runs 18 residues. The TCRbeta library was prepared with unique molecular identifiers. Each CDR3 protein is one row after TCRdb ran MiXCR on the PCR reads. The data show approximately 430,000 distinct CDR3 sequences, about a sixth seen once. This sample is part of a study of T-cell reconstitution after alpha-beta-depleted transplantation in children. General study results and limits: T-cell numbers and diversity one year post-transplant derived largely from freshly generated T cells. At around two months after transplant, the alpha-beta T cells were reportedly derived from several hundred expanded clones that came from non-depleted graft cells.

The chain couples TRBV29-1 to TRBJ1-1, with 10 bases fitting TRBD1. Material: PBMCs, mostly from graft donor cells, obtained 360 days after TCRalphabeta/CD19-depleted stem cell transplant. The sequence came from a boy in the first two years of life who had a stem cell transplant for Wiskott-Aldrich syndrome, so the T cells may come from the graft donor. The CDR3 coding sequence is TGCAGCGTTACGGGGACAGGGGTTGACTTTCGGAGCTTGACTGAAGCTTTCTTT. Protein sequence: CSVTGTGVDFRSLTEAFF.